The clone carrying this TCR beta chain is a singleton in its sample. The sample comes from a study of T-cell reconstitution after alpha-beta-depleted transplantation in children. A TCRbeta library incorporating unique molecular identifiers was prepared. TCRdb processed the PCR reads anew with MiXCR; each CDR3 protein has one entry. The data show about a million distinct CDR3 sequences, around 30% seen once. Trimming removed 2 bases from V and 0 bases from J, with 8 bases in between. This CDR3 has 14 residues. The chain recombines TRBV12-3 or TRBV12-4 with TRBJ2-7, with no clear D. This receptor was obtained from a boy younger than two who had a stem cell transplant for SCID, so the T cells may come from the graft donor. The sample in question was PBMCs, mostly from graft donor cells, obtained 360 days after TCRalphabeta/CD19-depleted stem cell transplant. The CDR3 nucleotides are TGTGCCAGCAGTTTAAACGGCTTCTCCTACGAGCAGTACTTC. Amino acid sequence: CASSLNGFSYEQYF.